The 17 T cell receptor beta chains presented below share a single source sample, sequenced in a study of OX40 agonist ivuxolimab in advanced cancers. This table comes from immunoSEQ multiplex PCR, and its TCRdb copy is limited to in-frame clones, with some not included. The sample has tens of thousands of clones, roughly 90% seen once; the top ten hold less than 2.5%. This material consisted of CD4+ or CD8+ T cells sorted from blood, taken in a trial of the OX40 agonist ivuxolimab. The receptors derive from an adult with an advanced solid tumor such as melanoma, head and neck, liver or kidney cancer.

The rearrangement uses TRBV5-5 and TRBJ2-1; D is undetermined. Trimming removed 0 bases at V and 0 bases at J, with 7 bases between. CDR3 length equals 15 residues. Germline V CDR1 and CDR2: SGHKS, YYEKEE (reference sequence). CDR3 nucleotides: TGTGCCAGCAGCTTGGGGCTTAACTCCTACAATGAGCAGTTCTTC. It translates to CASSLGLNSYNEQFF.

This chain joins TRBV28 and TRBJ2-7, with D unresolved. The CDR3 has 13 residues. V lost 10 bases to trimming and J lost 0 bases, with 13 bases between them. CDR1 is MDHEN, CDR2 SYDVKM, per germline. The CDR3 nucleotides are TGTGCCACCCTCCTCGGAAGCTCCTACGAGCAGTACTTC. Translating gives CATLLGSSYEQYF.

The chain joins TRBV2 to TRBJ1-5; D remains ambiguous. Germline V gives CDR1 SNHLY, CDR2 FYNNEI. V lost 6 bases and J lost 0, with 9 bases in between. The CDR3 contains 14 residues. CDR3 amino acids: CASRADISNQPQHF. The CDR3 DNA sequence: TGTGCCAGCAGGGCCGACATTAGCAATCAGCCCCAGCATTTT.

The rearrangement uses TRBV28 and TRBJ1-2; D not resolved. Trimming pared 5 bases from V and 2 bases from J, leaving 18 bases between. The CDR3 is 16 residues long. CDR1 is MDHEN and CDR2 is SYDVKM in the germline V gene. CDR3 sequence reads: CASSPRPRWANYGYTF. The CDR3 DNA follows: TGTGCCAGCAGTCCCCGCCCCCGGTGGGCCAACTATGGCTACACCTTC.

This chain connects TRBV11-3 to TRBJ2-3; possible D gene TRBD2, 6 bases. Per germline, CDR1 SGHNT and CDR2 YENEEA. V was pared by 1 base and J by 6 bases, with 11 bases between. The CDR3 has 14 amino acids. CDR3 bases: TGTGCCAGCAGCTTAGTACTAGCAGGTGATACGCAGTATTTT. The encoded protein is CASSLVLAGDTQYF.

The chain employs TRBV27 and TRBJ2-7, with TRBD1 matching over 7 bases. J lost 2 bases, V lost 5 bases, and 9 bases had no gene match. Germline loops: CDR1 MNHEY, CDR2 SMNVEV (reference sequence). The CDR3 has 15 amino acids. CDR3 bases: TGTGCCAGCAGTGAAAACGGACAGGACCCCTACGAGCAGTACTTC. Translating gives CASSENGQDPYEQYF.

The chain links TRBV7-2 to TRBJ1-2; D unclear. Trimming pared 5 bases from V and 4 bases from J, leaving 11 bases between. Germline V gene data show CDR1 as SGHTA and CDR2 as FQGNSA. This CDR3 has 13 residues. Here the CDR3 reads CASSPSDLYGYTF. Written as DNA, the CDR3 is TGTGCCAGCAGCCCTTCGGACCTCTATGGCTACACCTTC.

The table lists this clone with a few counts. This rearrangement joins TRBV18 to TRBJ2-3; TRBD2 matches at 7 bases. J was trimmed by 0 bases and V by 5 bases; bases with no gene match: 2. This CDR3 region has 14 residues. Germline CDR1 is KGHSH and CDR2 is LQKENI. The CDR3 spells CASSTAGSTDTQYF. The CDR3 DNA sequence: TGTGCCAGCTCAACAGCGGGGAGCACAGATACGCAGTATTTT.

V usage is TRBV7-6 and J usage is TRBJ2-1; possibly TRBD1 or TRBD2 for D (5 bases each). Germline V gene lookup returns CDR1 SGHVS and CDR2 FNYEAQ. The germline V and J ends were trimmed by 4 bases and 5 bases, with 9 bases remaining between them. The CDR3 is made up of 13 amino acids. The CDR3 DNA reads as TGTGCCAGCAGCTCGGGGCTAAACAATGAGCAGTTCTTC. Its translation is CASSSGLNNEQFF.

The chain carries TRBV4-2 and TRBJ2-7; maybe TRBD2 (5 bases). The CDR3 is 16 amino acids. Germline V lookup: CDR1 LGHNA, CDR2 YNFKEQ. The V end lost 3 bases, the J end lost 2 bases, and 17 bases lay between the germline ends. The DNA of the CDR3 is TGTGCCAGCAGCCAGATGAACGAGGACTGGACCTACGAGCAGTACTTC. Its translation is CASSQMNEDWTYEQYF.

V is TRBV5-4 and J is TRBJ1-2; D gene uncertain. In germline, CDR1 is SGHNT, CDR2 YYREEE (reference sequence). This CDR3 comprises 12 residues. Deletions cut 4 bases from V and 7 bases from J, with 11 bases between. The CDR3 DNA follows: TGTGCCAGCAGCCCCTGGCGAGGTGGCTACACCTTC. Protein sequence: CASSPWRGGYTF. Drawing the rest from reference TRBV5-4 and TRBJ1-2, the complete variable domain is ETGVTQSPTHLIKTRGQQVTLRCSSQSGHNTVSWYQQALGQGPQFIFQYYREEENGRGNFPPRFSGLQFPNYSSELNVNALELDDSALYLCASSPWRGGYTFGSGTRLTVV.

The V gene is TRBV19, the J gene TRBJ2-7; 7 nucleotides align to TRBD1. V shed 2 bases and J 2 bases; nucleotides not matched to a gene: 15. The CDR3 is 18 residues long. Germline values: CDR1 LNHDA, CDR2 SQIVND (reference sequence). CDR3 DNA: TGTGCCAGTAGTATATTCGCCTCGGGACAGTTATCCACCTACGAGCAGTACTTC. Translated: CASSIFASGQLSTYEQYF.

The chain recombines TRBV28 with TRBJ1-3; D is ambiguous. The CDR3 covers 12 residues. The V and J ends lost 8 bases and 4 bases respectively, with 9 bases between them. Germline V gene sequence: CDR1 MDHEN, CDR2 SYDVKM. CDR3 amino acids: CASAPGGNTIYF. CDR3 DNA sequence: TGTGCCAGCGCCCCGGGGGGAAACACCATATATTTT.

The rearrangement joins TRBV28 to TRBJ2-7; perhaps TRBD1 as D (5 bases). The CDR3 spans 11 residues. Trimming stripped 5 bases from V and 11 bases from J, with 13 bases between. Germline CDR1 reads MDHEN; CDR2 reads SYDVKM. CDR3 sequence reads: CASSNRQSKYF. CDR3 DNA sequence: TGTGCCAGCAGTAATCGACAGAGCAAGTACTTC.

The chain links TRBV11-3 to TRBJ2-3; D possibly corresponds to TRBD1 (6 bases). This CDR3 region has 15 residues. Looked up from germline, CDR1 is SGHNT and CDR2 is YENEEA. Trimming stripped 4 bases from V and 2 bases from J, with 13 bases between. CDR3 residues: CASSSTGFSTDTQYF. The DNA for the CDR3 is TGTGCCAGCAGCTCGACAGGTTTTTCCACAGATACGCAGTATTTT.

The CDR3 sequence: CASSEFRLAKETQYF. As DNA, the CDR3 is TGCGCCAGCAGTGAGTTCCGACTAGCGAAGGAGACCCAGTACTTC. The gene calls are TRBV10-2 and TRBJ2-5, with 8 bases lining up with TRBD2. The trim removed 1 base at V and 5 bases at J, leaving 6 bases unmatched. The CDR3 spans 15 residues. CDR1 and CDR2 from the germline V gene are WSHSY and SAAADI.

V is TRBV5-6 and J is TRBJ2-1; D is unresolved. The V and J ends lost 1 base and 9 bases respectively, with 11 bases between them. The germline CDR1 and CDR2 sequences are SGHDT and YYEEEE. CDR3 length: 13 amino acids. The CDR3 reads CASSLSYRGEQFF. The CDR3 DNA follows: TGTGCCAGCAGCTTGAGCTATCGCGGTGAGCAGTTCTTC.